This note documents a single TCR beta chain sequence. The sample comes from a study of cytomegalovirus exposure and HLA in healthy donors. Trimming shortened V by 3 bases and J by 0 bases, and 15 bases separated the two germline ends. The CDR3 sequence is 16 residues long. Germline loops: CDR1 SGHRS, CDR2 YFSETQ. Repertoires were generated with immunoSEQ multiplex PCR, while TCRdb's copy carries only in-frame clones and drops some. The data contain some 100,000 clones, around 88% of them singletons. The sample comprised PBMCs. This TCR was recovered from a man aged 18 to 30 in good health and CMV-seronegative. The chain uses TRBV5-1 and TRBJ1-1; TRBD1 is a possible D gene (5 bases). CDR3 in DNA: TGCGCCAGCAGCTCGCAAATAACAGGAGTGAACACTGAAGCTTTCTTT. It yields the protein CASSSQITGVNTEAFF.